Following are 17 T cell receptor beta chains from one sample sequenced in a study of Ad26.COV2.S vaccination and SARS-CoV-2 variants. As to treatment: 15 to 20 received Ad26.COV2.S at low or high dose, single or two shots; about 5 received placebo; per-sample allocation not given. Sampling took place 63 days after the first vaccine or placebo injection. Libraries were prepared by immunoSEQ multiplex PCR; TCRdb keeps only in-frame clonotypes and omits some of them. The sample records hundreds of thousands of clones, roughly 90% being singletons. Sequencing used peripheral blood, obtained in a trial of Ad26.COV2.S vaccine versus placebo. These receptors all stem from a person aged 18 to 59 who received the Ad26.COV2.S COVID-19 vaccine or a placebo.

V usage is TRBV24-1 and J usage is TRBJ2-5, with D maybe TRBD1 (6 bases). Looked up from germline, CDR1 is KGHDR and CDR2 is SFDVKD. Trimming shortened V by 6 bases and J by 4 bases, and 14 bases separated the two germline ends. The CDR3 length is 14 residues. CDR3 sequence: CATSTRQAGETQYF. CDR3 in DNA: TGTGCCACCAGTACTAGACAGGCGGGAGAGACCCAGTACTTC.

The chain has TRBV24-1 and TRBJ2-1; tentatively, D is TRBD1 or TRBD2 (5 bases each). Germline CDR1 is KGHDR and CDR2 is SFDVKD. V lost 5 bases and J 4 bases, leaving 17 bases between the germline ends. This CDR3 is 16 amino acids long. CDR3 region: CATSGGLGSTYNEQFF. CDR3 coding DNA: TGTGCCACCAGTGGGGGGTTGGGGTCTACTTACAATGAGCAGTTCTTC.

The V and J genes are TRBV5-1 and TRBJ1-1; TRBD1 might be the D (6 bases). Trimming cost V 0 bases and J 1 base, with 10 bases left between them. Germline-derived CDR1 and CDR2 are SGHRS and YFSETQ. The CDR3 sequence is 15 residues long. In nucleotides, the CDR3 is TGCGCCAGCAGCTTGGTAGGGGGGGAGAACACTGAAGCTTTCTTT. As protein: CASSLVGGENTEAFF.

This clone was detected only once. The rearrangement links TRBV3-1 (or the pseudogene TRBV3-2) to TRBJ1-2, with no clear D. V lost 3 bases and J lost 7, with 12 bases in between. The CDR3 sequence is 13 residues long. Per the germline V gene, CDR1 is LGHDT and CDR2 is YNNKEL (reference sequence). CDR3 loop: CASSHVGQSGYTF. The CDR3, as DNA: TGTGCCAGCAGCCATGTCGGGCAGTCTGGCTACACCTTC.

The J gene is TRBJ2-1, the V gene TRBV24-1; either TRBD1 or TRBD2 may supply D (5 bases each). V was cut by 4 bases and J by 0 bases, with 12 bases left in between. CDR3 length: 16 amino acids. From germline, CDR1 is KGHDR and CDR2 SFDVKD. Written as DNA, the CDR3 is TGTGCCACCAGTGAGTCGGGACGAAGCTCCTACAATGAGCAGTTCTTC. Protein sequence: CATSESGRSSYNEQFF.

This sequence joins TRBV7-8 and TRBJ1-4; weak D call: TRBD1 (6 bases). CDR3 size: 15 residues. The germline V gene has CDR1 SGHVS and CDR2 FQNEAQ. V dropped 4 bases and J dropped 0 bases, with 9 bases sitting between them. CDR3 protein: CASSSQGATNEKLFF. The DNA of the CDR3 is TGTGCCAGCAGCTCACAGGGAGCAACTAATGAAAAACTGTTTTTT.

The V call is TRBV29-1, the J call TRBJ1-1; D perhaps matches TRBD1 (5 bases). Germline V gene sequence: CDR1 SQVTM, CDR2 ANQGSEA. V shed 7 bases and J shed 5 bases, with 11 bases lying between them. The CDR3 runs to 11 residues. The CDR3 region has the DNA TGCAGCGCCCTGAGGGGTACTGAAGCTTTCTTT. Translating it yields CSALRGTEAFF.

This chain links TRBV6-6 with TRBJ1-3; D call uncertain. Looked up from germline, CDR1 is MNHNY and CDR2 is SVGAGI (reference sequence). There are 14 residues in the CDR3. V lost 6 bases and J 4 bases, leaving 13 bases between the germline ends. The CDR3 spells CASRPSGFGNTIYF. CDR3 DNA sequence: TGTGCCAGCAGACCCTCGGGCTTCGGAAACACCATATATTTT.

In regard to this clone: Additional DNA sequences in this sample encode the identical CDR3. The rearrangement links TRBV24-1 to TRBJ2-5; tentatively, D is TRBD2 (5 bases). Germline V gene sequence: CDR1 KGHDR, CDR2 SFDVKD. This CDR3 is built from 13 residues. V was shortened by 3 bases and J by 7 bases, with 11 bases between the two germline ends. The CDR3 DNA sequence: TGTGCCACCAGTGATCCCGGGGTTAGGACCCAGTACTTC. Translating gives CATSDPGVRTQYF.

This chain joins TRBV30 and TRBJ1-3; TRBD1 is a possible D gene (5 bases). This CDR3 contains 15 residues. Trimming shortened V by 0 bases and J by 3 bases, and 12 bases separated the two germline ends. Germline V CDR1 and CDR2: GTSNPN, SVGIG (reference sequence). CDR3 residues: CAWSVPSGLGNTIYF. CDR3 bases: TGTGCCTGGAGTGTACCCTCAGGGCTTGGAAACACCATATATTTT.

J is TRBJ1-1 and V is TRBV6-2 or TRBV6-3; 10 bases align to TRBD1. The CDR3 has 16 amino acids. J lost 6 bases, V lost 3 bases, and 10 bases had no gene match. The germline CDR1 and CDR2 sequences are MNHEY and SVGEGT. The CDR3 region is CASSYWRGQGSAEAFF. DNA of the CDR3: TGTGCCAGCAGTTATTGGAGGGGACAGGGGAGTGCTGAAGCTTTCTTT.

CDR3 loop: CASSLNGRRGYTF. The CDR3 DNA is TGTGCCAGCAGTTTAAACGGTCGCCGGGGCTACACCTTC. V is TRBV27 and J is TRBJ1-2, with no clear D. This CDR3 region has 13 residues. Germline assignment: CDR1 MNHEY and CDR2 SMNVEV (reference sequence). V was cut by 2 bases and J by 8 bases, with 12 bases left in between.

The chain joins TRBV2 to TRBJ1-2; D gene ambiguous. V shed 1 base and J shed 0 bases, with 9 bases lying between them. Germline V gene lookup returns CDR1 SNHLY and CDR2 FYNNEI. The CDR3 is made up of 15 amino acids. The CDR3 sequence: CASSEVVGSNYGYTF. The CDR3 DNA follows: TGTGCCAGCAGTGAAGTTGTAGGATCTAACTATGGCTACACCTTC.

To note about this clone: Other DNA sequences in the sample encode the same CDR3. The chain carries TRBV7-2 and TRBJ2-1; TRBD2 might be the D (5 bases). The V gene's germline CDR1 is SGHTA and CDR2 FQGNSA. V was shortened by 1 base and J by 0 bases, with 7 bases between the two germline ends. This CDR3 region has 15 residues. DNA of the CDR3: TGTGCCAGCAGCTTAGAGCGGAGCTCCTACAATGAGCAGTTCTTC. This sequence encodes CASSLERSSYNEQFF.

CDR3 protein: CSAHIGTGLGYTF. CDR3 sequence (DNA): TGCAGCGCGCACATAGGGACAGGGTTGGGCTACACCTTC. The chain recombines TRBV29-1 with TRBJ1-2; 9 bases are shared with TRBD1. The germline gives CDR1 SQVTM, CDR2 ANQGSEA. V lost 7 bases to trimming and J lost 8 bases; unmatched junction nucleotides: 11. The CDR3 is 13 amino acids. Full variable domain (missing parts from reference TRBV29-1 and TRBJ1-2): SAVISQKPSRDICQRGTSLTIQCQVDSQVTMMFWYRQQPGQSLTLIATANQGSEATYESGFVIDKFPISRPNLTFSTLTVSNMSPEDSSIYLCSAHIGTGLGYTFGSGTRLTVV.

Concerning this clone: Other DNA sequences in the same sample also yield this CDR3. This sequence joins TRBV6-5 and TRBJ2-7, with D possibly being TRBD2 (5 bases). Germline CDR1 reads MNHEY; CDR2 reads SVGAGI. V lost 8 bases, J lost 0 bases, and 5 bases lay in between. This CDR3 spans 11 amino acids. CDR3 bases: TGTGCCAGCCGGGACTCCTACGAGCAGTACTTC. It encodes CASRDSYEQYF.

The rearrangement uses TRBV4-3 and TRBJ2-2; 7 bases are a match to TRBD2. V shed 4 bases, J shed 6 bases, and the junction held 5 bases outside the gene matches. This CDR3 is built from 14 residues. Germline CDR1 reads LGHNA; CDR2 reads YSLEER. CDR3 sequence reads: CASSPRDYPGELFF. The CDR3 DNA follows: TGCGCCAGCAGCCCCCGGGACTATCCCGGGGAGCTGTTTTTT.